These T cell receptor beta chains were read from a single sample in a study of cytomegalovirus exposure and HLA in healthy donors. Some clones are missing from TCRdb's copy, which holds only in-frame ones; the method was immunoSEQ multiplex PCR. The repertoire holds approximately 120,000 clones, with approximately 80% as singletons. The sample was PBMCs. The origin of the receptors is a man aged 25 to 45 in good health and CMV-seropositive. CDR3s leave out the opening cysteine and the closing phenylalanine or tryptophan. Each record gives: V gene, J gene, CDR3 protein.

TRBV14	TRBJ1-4	ASSQDITIEEKLF
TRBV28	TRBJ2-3	ASSPPGLAGGPTDTQY
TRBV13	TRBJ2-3	ASSLLTSGESGTQY
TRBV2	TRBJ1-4	ASRYTVEKLF
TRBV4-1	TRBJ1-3	ASSQDAGQPRNTIY
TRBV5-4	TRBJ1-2	ASSNRGDYYGYT
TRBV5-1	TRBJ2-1	ASSYTSGSSYNEQF
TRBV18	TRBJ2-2	ASSPTGTVNTGELF
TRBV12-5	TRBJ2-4	ASGLSTSGVKNIQY
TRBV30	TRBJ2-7	AWGTGQGYEQY
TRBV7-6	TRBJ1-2	ASSQGQGASGYT
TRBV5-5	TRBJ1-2	ASRPSLAQDYGYT
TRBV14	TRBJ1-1	ASSQDFRGEAF
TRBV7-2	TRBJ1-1	ASSSGGSDTEAF
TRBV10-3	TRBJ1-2	AITPGLRRGYT
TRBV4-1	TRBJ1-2	ASSQERFRGAVGNYGYT
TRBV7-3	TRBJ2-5	ASSLTGGIYQETQY